The 8 T cell receptor beta chains below all came from one sample that was sequenced in a study of tumor and adjacent non-tumor tissue in lung cancer. This sample's RNA came from whole unsorted tissue. This non-tumor lung sample came from over 3 cm beyond the tumor edge. TCRbeta libraries were built with three rounds of nested PCR, modified from ARM-PCR. TCRdb re-called the multiplex PCR reads with MiXCR, one entry per CDR3 protein. In the table there are around 82,000 distinct CDR3 sequences, approximately 81% of which are singletons. Sequencing was carried out using distant non-tumor lung tissue. Receptors were obtained from a man in his sixties with non-small cell lung cancer.

With respect to this clonotype: A read error may account for a junction end that differs from germline. This chain joins TRBV4-3 and TRBJ1-1; D unresolved. Germline V gene data show CDR1 as LGHNA and CDR2 as YSLEER. The CDR3 totals 17 residues. The CDR3 bases are TGTGCCAGTAGCCAAGACTTTCCGGGCAGTTCGGGCACTGAAGCTTTCTTT. Residues: CASSQDFPGSSGTEAFF.

The V call is TRBV4-2, the J call TRBJ2-7; no firm D call. Per germline, CDR1 LGHNA and CDR2 YNFKEQ. This CDR3 comprises 15 residues. The V end was cut by 0 bases, the J end by 7 bases, with 16 bases between. CDR3 nucleotides: TGTGCCAGCAGCCAAGATTTAGGAGATCTTGCAGAGCAGTACTTC. Encoded protein: CASSQDLGDLAEQYF.

With regard to this clonotype: Possible read error: a much larger clone is one base away. The chain uses TRBV7-3 and TRBJ2-1, with a possible D match to TRBD1 (5 bases). Germline loops: CDR1 SGHTA, CDR2 FQGTGA. The CDR3 totals 16 residues. The CDR3 nucleotides are TGTGCCAGCAGCCCTGACGCAGGGTTCGTTAACAATGTGCAGTTCTTC. Protein sequence: CASSPDAGFVNNVQFF.

Turning to this clonotype: One end of the junction fails to match germline, which may point to a read error. The J gene is TRBJ1-1, the V gene TRBV5-6; maybe TRBD1 (5 bases). CDR1 and CDR2 (germline): SGHDT, YYEEEE. This CDR3 has 13 residues. The CDR3: CATSLLRGSDAFF. As DNA, the CDR3 is TGTGCCACCAGCTTGCTTCGGGGCAGTGATGCTTTCTTT.

Worth noting for this clonotype: Relative to the germline gene, one junction end is altered; a read error may explain this. CDR3 region: CNVERPHYTGAFF. CDR3 sequence (DNA): TGCAACGTTGAGCGACCTCATTATACTGGAGCTTTCTTT. This chain joins TRBV29-1 and TRBJ1-1; no definite D call. This CDR3 contains 13 residues. Germline V gives CDR1 SQVTM, CDR2 ANQGSEA. The whole variable domain, remainder taken from reference TRBV29-1 and TRBJ1-1, is SAVISQKPSRDICQRGTSLTIQCQVDSQVTMMFWYRQQPGQSLTLIATANQGSEATYESGFVIDKFPISRPNLTFSTLTVSNMSPEDSSIYLCNVERPHYTGAFFGQGTRLTVV.

The V and J genes are TRBV11-2 and TRBJ2-4; no clear D gene. V was trimmed by 3 bases and J by 0 bases, leaving 12 bases between them. CDR1 is SGHAT and CDR2 is FQNNGV in the germline V gene. The CDR3 sequence is 16 residues long. The CDR3 nucleotides read TGTGCCAGCAGCTTTCTGGGAAACATAGCCAAAAACATTCAGTACTTC. Encoded protein: CASSFLGNIAKNIQYF.

The chain couples TRBV29-1 to TRBJ2-3, with D possibly TRBD2 on 5 matching bases. The CDR3 sequence is 15 residues long. Trimming took 5 bases from V and 2 from J, leaving 17 bases between them. The V gene's germline CDR1 is SQVTM and CDR2 ANQGSEA. In nucleotides, the CDR3 is TGCAGCGTTACGGGTTCGAGCGGTAACACAGATACGCAGTATTTT. It specifies CSVTGSSGNTDTQYF.

In the case of this clonotype: Because the CDR3 is missing its conserved closing phenylalanine or tryptophan, this is likely a read error. The rearrangement links TRBV11-3 to TRBJ2-1; weak D call: TRBD2 (7 bases). Germline loops: CDR1 SGHNT, CDR2 YENEEA. CDR3 length: 15 amino acids. DNA of the CDR3: TGTGGCAGCAGCCCCGAGGGGGGGCGAAGCAATGAGCAGTTCTTG. This translates into CGSSPEGGRSNEQFL.